This T cell receptor beta chain was sequenced in a study of T cells in Graves' hyperthyroidism and ophthalmopathy. Trimming took off 0 bases at V and 7 bases at J, with 16 bases between the two ends. The germline V gene encodes CDR1 MNHEY and CDR2 SVGAGI. The CDR3 is 15 amino acids. From RNA transcripts, TCR beta CDR3 regions were amplified. Researchers ran a first-round RT-PCR on the TCR CDR3 using the HTBI primer set. TCRdb fed the multiplex PCR reads into MiXCR, producing one record per CDR3 protein. Of about 410,000 distinct CDR3 sequences listed, roughly 15% are singletons. This TCR derives from a man in his late teens or twenties with Graves' ophthalmopathy. The sample consisted of blood. The J gene is TRBJ2-7, the V gene TRBV6-5; the D gene could be TRBD1 or TRBD2 (5 bases each). Here the CDR3 DNA reads TGTGCCAGCAGTTACTCTTCCGGGGCGCCCAGGGAGCAGTACTTC. It specifies CASSYSSGAPREQYF.